These T cell receptor beta chains were read from a single sample in a study of shared clonotypes between healthy human individuals. The protocol was immunoSEQ multiplex PCR, while the TCRdb copy is restricted to in-frame clones and leaves out a portion. The data contain around 2,100,000 clones, around 96% of them singletons. The sample was naive CD8+ T cells sorted from blood. All receptors come from a man aged 18-30 years in good health. CDR3s include the opening cysteine and the closing phenylalanine or tryptophan. A D gene is named only where the DNA matches it firmly. Rows give clone size only sometimes, using once, few, many, or a class for an expanded clone.

TRBV7-9,NA,TRBJ2-6,NA,CASSLTTPGANVLTF,TGTGCCAGCAGCTTAACTACCCCGGGGGCCAACGTCCTGACTTTC
TRBV13,NA,TRBJ2-3,NA,CASSASERNTQYF,TGTGCCAGCAGCGCATCGGAGAGAAATACGCAGTATTTT
TRBV2,NA,TRBJ1-4,few,CASSEASGDWEKLFF,TGTGCCAGCAGTGAAGCCTCAGGGGATTGGGAAAAACTGTTTTTT
TRBV4-1,TRBD2,TRBJ2-1,NA,CASSPNLAVLNEQFF,TGCGCCAGCAGCCCCAACCTAGCGGTCCTCAATGAGCAGTTCTTC
TRBV28,NA,TRBJ1-5,NA,CASSFRGADQPQHF,TGTGCCAGCAGTTTTCGGGGGGCTGATCAGCCCCAGCATTTT
TRBV11-2,NA,TRBJ2-3,NA,CASSLVQDTQYF,TGTGCCAGCAGCTTAGTACAGGATACGCAGTATTTT
TRBV29-1,NA,TRBJ2-4,NA,CSVEQGQGLNIQYF,TGCAGCGTTGAGCAGGGGCAGGGATTAAACATTCAGTACTTC
TRBV9,NA,TRBJ1-1,NA,CASSVGPSDTEAFF,TGTGCCAGCAGCGTAGGCCCTTCCGACACTGAAGCTTTCTTT
TRBV5-5,NA,TRBJ2-2,NA,CASSGGTRPGELFF,TGTGCCAGCAGCGGCGGGACAAGGCCCGGGGAGCTGTTTTTT
TRBV29-1,NA,TRBJ2-3,NA,CSVVDGRVTDTQYF,TGCAGCGTTGTAGACGGAAGGGTTACAGATACGCAGTATTTT
TRBV7-7,TRBD1,TRBJ2-7,NA,CASSLADRGKYEQYF,TGTGCTAGCAGCTTAGCCGACAGGGGGAAATACGAGCAGTACTTC
TRBV15,NA,TRBJ1-5,NA,CATSSPDGGIRQPQHF,TGTGCCACCAGCAGCCCCGACGGGGGTATTCGGCAGCCCCAGCATTTT
TRBV29-1,NA,TRBJ2-7,NA,CSVGHGSEEQYF,TGCAGCGTTGGACACGGATCCGAAGAGCAGTACTTC
TRBV7-2,NA,TRBJ2-7,NA,CASRSLGGVEQYF,TGTGCCAGCAGATCCTTAGGAGGGGTCGAGCAGTACTTC
TRBV6-5,NA,TRBJ1-2,NA,CASSYGSGSPYGYTF,TGTGCCAGCAGTTATGGTAGCGGATCTCCCTATGGCTACACCTTC
TRBV7-8,NA,TRBJ2-1,NA,CASSFGGAYNEQFF,TGTGCCAGCAGCTTCGGCGGGGCGTACAATGAGCAGTTCTTC
TRBV7-2,NA,TRBJ2-1,NA,CASSLMTPPDEQFF,TGTGCCAGCAGCTTGATGACCCCACCCGATGAGCAGTTCTTC
TRBV4-1,TRBD1,TRBJ2-7,NA,CASSQGGGSSYEQYF,TGCGCCAGCAGCCAAGGAGGGGGCAGCTCCTACGAGCAGTACTTC
TRBV9,TRBD2,TRBJ2-7,NA,CASSVVGGSSYEQYF,TGTGCCAGCAGCGTCGTTGGCGGGAGCTCCTACGAGCAGTACTTC
TRBV9,TRBD1,TRBJ2-7,NA,CASSTGGPYEQYF,TGTGCCAGTTCGACAGGGGGCCCCTACGAGCAGTACTTC
TRBV6-5,NA,TRBJ1-1,NA,CASSYNAGEHTEAFF,TGTGCCAGCAGTTACAACGCAGGGGAACACACTGAAGCTTTCTTT
TRBV10-3,TRBD2,TRBJ2-3,NA,CAISEDLAGGRDTQYF,TGTGCCATCAGTGAGGATCTTGCGGGGGGGAGAGATACGCAGTATTTT
TRBV6-5,NA,TRBJ1-5,NA,CASSYRGNHQPQHF,TGTGCCAGCAGTTACAGGGGGAACCATCAGCCCCAGCATTTT
TRBV5-1,NA,TRBJ1-1,NA,CASSLDMNTEAFF,TGCGCCAGCAGCTTGGACATGAACACTGAAGCTTTCTTT
TRBV28,NA,TRBJ2-1,NA,CASSFRGQFNEQFF,TGTGCCAGCAGTTTCCGCGGACAGTTCAATGAGCAGTTCTTC